The 17 T cell receptor beta chains in this list originate from one sample, sequenced in a study of tumor-infiltrating lymphocytes in localized non-small cell lung cancer (dated by TCRdb to about 2021). Preparation of the library involved the immunoSEQ multiplex PCR assay. The clones in this table, taken by TCRdb from immuneACCESS, are in-frame only. Not every clone is retained; where verified, under half of the shortfall comes from an unresolved V gene, and the cause of the rest is unknown. Counted in this sample were about 8,000 clones; around 60% of them appeared once. Around 13% of the sample belongs to the ten largest clones. Sequenced input: uninvolved lung tissue not adjacent to the tumor. These receptors were obtained from a human donor with non-small cell lung cancer.

The V and J genes are TRBV6-1 and TRBJ1-1; D gene uncertain. Germline lookup yields CDR1 MNHNS and CDR2 SASEGT. Trimming took off 8 bases at V and 5 bases at J, with 15 bases between the two ends. The CDR3 covers 13 residues. CDR3 sequence reads: CASGIDQRTEAFF. CDR3 DNA sequence: TGTGCCAGCGGAATCGATCAGCGGACTGAAGCTTTCTTT.

This clone was detected only a few times. This rearrangement joins TRBV9 to TRBJ1-2; 9 positions agree with TRBD1. Losses at the gene ends were 3 bases for V and 8 bases for J; bases not matched to a gene: 11. CDR3 length: 15 amino acids. The germline V gene encodes CDR1 SGDLS and CDR2 YYNGEE. This CDR3 is CASSETGTGIGGYTF. In DNA, the CDR3 is TGTGCCAGCAGCGAAACCGGGACAGGGATCGGAGGCTACACCTTC.

The chain employs TRBV2 and TRBJ2-2, with 11 bases lining up with TRBD2. The J segment lost 6 bases and the V segment lost 4 bases, leaving 4 bases of the junction unmatched. The germline CDR1 and CDR2 sequences are SNHLY and FYNNEI. The CDR3 is 15 amino acids. This CDR3 is CASSVSGGAPGELFF. In nucleotides, the CDR3 is TGTGCCAGCAGTGTTAGCGGGGGGGCCCCCGGGGAGCTGTTTTTT. Based on the CDR3 plus reference TRBV2 and TRBJ2-2, the full variable domain is EPEVTQTPSHQVTQMGQEVILRCVPISNHLYFYWYRQILGQKVEFLVSFYNNEISEKSEIFDDQFSVERPDGSNFTLKIRSTKLEDSAMYFCASSVSGGAPGELFFGEGSRLTVL.

The rearrangement joins TRBV19 to TRBJ2-7; the D call may be TRBD1 or TRBD2 (5 bases each). The V gene lost 3 bases and the J gene lost 2 bases, with 11 bases spanning the gap. The CDR3 has 14 amino acids. The germline CDR1 and CDR2 sequences are LNHDA and SQIVND (reference sequence). The CDR3 here is CASSIGTATYEQYF. The CDR3 bases are TGTGCCAGTAGTATCGGGACGGCCACCTACGAGCAGTACTTC.

This clone was recorded once. This chain uses TRBV7-2 with TRBJ2-7; unclear D gene. Germline V lookup: CDR1 SGHTA, CDR2 FQGNSA. Trimming took 5 bases from V and 4 from J, leaving 9 bases between them. This CDR3 contains 12 residues. In nucleotides, the CDR3 is TGTGCCAGCAGCCCCACGAAGTACGAGCAGTACTTC. Its translation is CASSPTKYEQYF. The full variable domain, rest sourced from reference TRBV7-2 and TRBJ2-7, is GAGVSQSPSNKVTEKGKDVELRCDPISGHTALYWYRQSLGQGLEFLIYFQGNSAPDKSGLPSDRFSAERTGGSVSTLTIQRTQQEDSAVYLCASSPTKYEQYFGPGTRLTVT.

This clone was found a few times. V is TRBV2 and J is TRBJ1-6; 7 positions match TRBD1. This CDR3 comprises 19 residues. The germline gives CDR1 SNHLY, CDR2 FYNNEI. J was trimmed by 10 bases and V by 4 bases; bases with no gene match: 22. CDR3 sequence: CASSAQPHQSTGFRSPLHF. CDR3 DNA: TGTGCCAGCAGTGCACAACCACACCAATCGACAGGGTTCAGATCACCCCTCCACTTT.

The rearrangement links TRBV6-6 to TRBJ2-5; D ambiguous. V lost 6 bases, J lost 2 bases, and 13 bases lay in between. Germline V lookup: CDR1 MNHNY, CDR2 SVGAGI (reference sequence). The CDR3 is 14 amino acids. The CDR3 DNA reads TGTGCCAGCAGGAGTAGTACTACTCAAGAGACCCAGTACTTC. Translation gives CASRSSTTQETQYF.

The chain has TRBV5-6 and TRBJ2-7; 10 positions match TRBD1. The germline V gene encodes CDR1 SGHDT and CDR2 YYEEEE. This CDR3 comprises 15 residues. With V trimmed by 4 bases and J by 5 bases, 9 bases remained unmatched. CDR3 nucleotides: TGTGCCAGCAGCCGTTGGGACAGGGGAAGCAACGAGCAGTACTTC. Protein: CASSRWDRGSNEQYF.

There are a few counts of this clone. This chain links TRBV5-1 with TRBJ1-2, with 7 bases matching TRBD1. Germline V gene lookup returns CDR1 SGHRS and CDR2 YFSETQ. The CDR3 totals 14 residues. V lost 3 bases to trimming and J lost 5 bases; unmatched junction nucleotides: 7. In DNA, the CDR3 is TGCGCCAGCAGCTCCGACAGGGTACGGTATGGCTACACCTTC. The encoded protein is CASSSDRVRYGYTF.

This chain uses TRBV7-8 with TRBJ2-2; TRBD1 aligns across 8 bases. The CDR3 runs to 16 residues. The germline CDR1 and CDR2 sequences are SGHVS and FQNEAQ. With 5 bases clipped from V and 1 base from J, the junction kept 6 bases outside the gene matches. This chain's CDR3 is CASSPRTGMNTGELFF. DNA for the CDR3: TGTGCCAGCAGCCCAAGGACAGGGATGAACACCGGGGAGCTGTTTTTT.

The V and J genes are TRBV15 and TRBJ2-5; TRBD2 aligns across 9 bases. The CDR3 is 15 residues long. V dropped 3 bases and J dropped 8; count of bases not matched to a gene: 10. The germline gives CDR1 LNHNV, CDR2 YYDKDF (reference sequence). The CDR3 sequence is CATSRIAGAPRTQYF. CDR3 DNA sequence: TGTGCCACCAGCAGGATAGCGGGGGCCCCTAGAACCCAGTACTTC.

This clone is deemed medium-sized. The chain links TRBV6-5 to TRBJ1-1; a weak D match, TRBD1 (5 bases). The CDR3 runs 13 residues. The V end lost 5 bases, the J end lost 3 bases, and 10 bases lay between the germline ends. Germline assignment: CDR1 MNHEY and CDR2 SVGAGI. DNA for the CDR3: TGTGCCAGCAGTGTTTTGGGGGACACTGAAGCTTTCTTT. Translating gives CASSVLGDTEAFF.

V gene TRBV6-5 combines with J gene TRBJ1-5; D gene unclear. Germline V lookup: CDR1 MNHEY, CDR2 SVGAGI. Trimming cost V 8 bases and J 0 bases, with 14 bases left between them. The CDR3 is 15 amino acids. As DNA, the CDR3 is TGTGCCAGCTGCCAGAATCGTTATAGCAATCAGCCCCAGCATTTT. Translation: CASCQNRYSNQPQHF.

The chain has TRBV5-1 and TRBJ1-5; D not certain. The CDR3 length is 16 residues. Trimming took 0 bases from V and 0 from J, leaving 10 bases between them. In germline, CDR1 is SGHRS, CDR2 YFSETQ. The CDR3 DNA reads TGCGCCAGCAGCTTGGGGGAGGGAGGTAGCAATCAGCCCCAGCATTTT. This translates into CASSLGEGGSNQPQHF.

The count of this clone is one. V usage is TRBV29-1 and J usage is TRBJ2-1, with 7 bases that match TRBD1. In germline, CDR1 is SQVTM, CDR2 ANQGSEA. The CDR3 loop spans 10 amino acids. The junction had 4 bases not matched to a gene; V was cut back by 7 bases and J by 10 bases. The CDR3 DNA is TGCAGCGCTGGACAGGCAGAGCAGTTCTTC. Translating gives CSAGQAEQFF.

This clone is termed medium-sized. V is TRBV7-9 and J is TRBJ1-1, with a weak D call TRBD1 (6 bases). From germline, CDR1 is SEHNR and CDR2 FQNEAQ (reference sequence). V gave up 0 bases and J gave up 0 bases, with 8 bases separating them. The CDR3 loop spans 15 amino acids. CDR3 DNA sequence: TGTGCCAGCAGCTTAGCAACAGGGATGAACACTGAAGCTTTCTTT. Its translation is CASSLATGMNTEAFF.

The chain couples TRBV5-6 to TRBJ1-1; no clear D gene. The CDR3 sequence is 14 residues long. Trimming took off 1 base at V and 4 bases at J, with 11 bases between the two ends. Germline CDR1 SGHDT, CDR2 YYEEEE. CDR3 in amino acids: CASSLTRVGTEAFF. The DNA of the CDR3 is TGTGCCAGCAGCTTGACGAGGGTGGGCACTGAAGCTTTCTTT. The variable domain in full, completed from reference TRBV5-6 and TRBJ1-1, reads DAGVTQSPTHLIKTRGQQVTLRCSPKSGHDTVSWYQQALGQGPQFIFQYYEEEERQRGNFPDRFSGHQFPNYSSELNVNALLLGDSALYLCASSLTRVGTEAFFGQGTRLTVV.